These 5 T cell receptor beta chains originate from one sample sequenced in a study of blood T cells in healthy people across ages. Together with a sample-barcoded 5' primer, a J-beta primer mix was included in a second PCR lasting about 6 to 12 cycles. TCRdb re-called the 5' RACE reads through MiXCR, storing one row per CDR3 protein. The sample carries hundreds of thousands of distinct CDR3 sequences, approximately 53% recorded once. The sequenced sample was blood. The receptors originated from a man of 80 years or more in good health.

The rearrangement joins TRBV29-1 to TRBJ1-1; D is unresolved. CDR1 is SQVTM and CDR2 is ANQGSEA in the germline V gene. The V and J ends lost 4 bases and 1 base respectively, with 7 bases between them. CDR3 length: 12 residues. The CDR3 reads CSVGRENTEAFF. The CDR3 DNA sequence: TGCAGCGTTGGTAGGGAGAACACTGAAGCTTTCTTT.

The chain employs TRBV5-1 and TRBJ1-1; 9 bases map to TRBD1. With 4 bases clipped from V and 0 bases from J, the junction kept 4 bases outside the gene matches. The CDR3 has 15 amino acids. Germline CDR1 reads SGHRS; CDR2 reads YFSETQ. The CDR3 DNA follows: TGCGCCAGCAGCCGAGGACAGGGGTTGAACACTGAAGCTTTCTTT. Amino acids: CASSRGQGLNTEAFF.

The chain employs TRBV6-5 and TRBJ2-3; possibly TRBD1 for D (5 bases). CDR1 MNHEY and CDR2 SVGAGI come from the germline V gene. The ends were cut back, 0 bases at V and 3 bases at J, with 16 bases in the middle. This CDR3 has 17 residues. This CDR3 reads CASSYSLGQGITDTQYF. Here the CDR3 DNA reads TGTGCCAGCAGTTACTCGCTCGGCCAGGGAATTACAGATACGCAGTATTTT.

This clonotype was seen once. The CDR3 bases are TGTGCCAGCAGTTTACGGGACCCCCAAGAGACCCAGTACTTC. This codes for CASSLRDPQETQYF. The chain uses TRBV12-3 or TRBV12-4 and TRBJ2-5, with D possibly being TRBD1 or TRBD2 (5 bases each). This CDR3 contains 14 residues. Trimming pared 2 bases from V and 1 base from J, leaving 8 bases between.

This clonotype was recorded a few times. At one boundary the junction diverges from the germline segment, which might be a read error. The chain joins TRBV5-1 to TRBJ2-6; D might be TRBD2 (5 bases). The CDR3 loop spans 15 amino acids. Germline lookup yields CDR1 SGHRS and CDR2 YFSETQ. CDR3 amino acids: CASSLDGLGANVLTF. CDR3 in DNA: TGCGCCAGCAGTTTGGACGGACTTGGGGCCAACGTCCTGACTTTC.